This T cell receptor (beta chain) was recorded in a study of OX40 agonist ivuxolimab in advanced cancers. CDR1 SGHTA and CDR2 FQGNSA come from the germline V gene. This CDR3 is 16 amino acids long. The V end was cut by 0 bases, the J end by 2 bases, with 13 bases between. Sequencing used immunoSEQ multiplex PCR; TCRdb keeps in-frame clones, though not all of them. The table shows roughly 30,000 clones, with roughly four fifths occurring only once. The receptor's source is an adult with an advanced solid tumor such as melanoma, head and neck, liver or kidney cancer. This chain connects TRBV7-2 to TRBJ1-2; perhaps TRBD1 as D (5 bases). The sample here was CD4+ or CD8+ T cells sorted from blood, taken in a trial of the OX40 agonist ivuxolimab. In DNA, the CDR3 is TGTGCCAGCAGCTTAGCGTTACAGGTACCGAACTATGGCTACACCTTC. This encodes CASSLALQVPNYGYTF.